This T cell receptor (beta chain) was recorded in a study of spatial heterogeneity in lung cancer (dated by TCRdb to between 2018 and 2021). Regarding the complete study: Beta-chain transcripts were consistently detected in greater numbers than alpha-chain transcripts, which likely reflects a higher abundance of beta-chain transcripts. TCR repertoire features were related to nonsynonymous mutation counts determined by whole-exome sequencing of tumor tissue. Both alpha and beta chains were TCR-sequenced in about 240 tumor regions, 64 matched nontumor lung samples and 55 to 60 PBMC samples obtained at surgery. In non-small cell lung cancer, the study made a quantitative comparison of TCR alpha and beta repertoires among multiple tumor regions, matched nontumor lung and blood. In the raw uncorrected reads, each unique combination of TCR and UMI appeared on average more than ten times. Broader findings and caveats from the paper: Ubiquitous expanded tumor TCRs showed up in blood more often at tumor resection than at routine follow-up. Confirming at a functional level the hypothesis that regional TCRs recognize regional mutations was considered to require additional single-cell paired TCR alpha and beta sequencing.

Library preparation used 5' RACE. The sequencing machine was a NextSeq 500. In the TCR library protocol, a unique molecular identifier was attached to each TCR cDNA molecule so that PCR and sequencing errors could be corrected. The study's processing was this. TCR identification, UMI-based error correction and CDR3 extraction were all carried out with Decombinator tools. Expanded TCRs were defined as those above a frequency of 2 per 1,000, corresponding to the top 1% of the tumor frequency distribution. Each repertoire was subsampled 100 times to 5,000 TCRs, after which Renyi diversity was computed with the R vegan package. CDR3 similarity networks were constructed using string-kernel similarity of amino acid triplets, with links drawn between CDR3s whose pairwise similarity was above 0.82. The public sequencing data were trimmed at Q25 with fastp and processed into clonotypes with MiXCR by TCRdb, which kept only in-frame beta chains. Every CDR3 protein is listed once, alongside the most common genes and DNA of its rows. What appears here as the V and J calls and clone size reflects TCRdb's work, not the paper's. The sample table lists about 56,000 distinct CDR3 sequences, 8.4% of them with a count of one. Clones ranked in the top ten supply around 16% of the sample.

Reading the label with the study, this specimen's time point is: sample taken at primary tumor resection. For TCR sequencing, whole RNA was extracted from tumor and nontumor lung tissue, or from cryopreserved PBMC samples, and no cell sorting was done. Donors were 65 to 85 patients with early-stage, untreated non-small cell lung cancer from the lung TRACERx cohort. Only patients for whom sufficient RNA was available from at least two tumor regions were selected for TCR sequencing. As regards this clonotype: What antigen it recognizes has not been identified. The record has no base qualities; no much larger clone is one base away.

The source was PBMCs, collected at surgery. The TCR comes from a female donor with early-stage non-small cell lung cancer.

The CDR3 in this case is CASSYNGGGETQYF. The DNA is as follows: TGTGCCAGCAGCTACAACGGGGGCGGAGAGACCCAGTACTTC. The V gene is TRBV7-2 and the J gene is TRBJ2-5; the D gene is possibly TRBD1 or TRBD2, with 6 bases matching each. V sheds 4 bases and J sheds 4 bases, leaving 13 bases between their ends. Reading from cysteine to phenylalanine, the CDR3 counts 14 amino acids. The entry retains the CDR3 DNA only, 42 bases that are in frame from base 1. According to the germline V gene, CDR1 reads SGHTA and CDR2 reads FQGNSA.